These 23 T cell receptor beta chains came from one sample sequenced in a study of CXCR3-negative and CXCR3-positive naive CD8 T cells. Researchers prepared the TRB cDNA libraries using 5' RACE with UMI labels. Each CDR3 protein gets one entry in TCRdb, which reprocessed the 5' RACE reads and gives no DNA. The sample table sets out tens of thousands of distinct CDR3 sequences. Sample: naive CXCR3- CD8+ T cells from blood. Noted subset: CD45RO-CCR7+CD27+CD95- naive CD8+ T cells lacking CXCR3 (TNR3-). The origin of the receptors is a human donor in good health. Some clones in this sample may be carry-over from other donors' samples.

The chain links TRBV15 to TRBJ1-5. Per germline, CDR1 LNHNV and CDR2 YYDKDF (reference sequence). This CDR3 region has 16 residues. This chain's CDR3 is CATSRVGKPINQPQHF.

The chain couples TRBV4-1 to TRBJ1-5. Per germline, CDR1 MGHRA and CDR2 YSYEKL. The CDR3 contains 13 residues. CDR3 in amino acids: CASSQDLDQPQHF.

The chain uses TRBV5-1 and TRBJ2-1; TCRdb proposes TRBD2, but this gene call is untestable without DNA. The CDR3 spans 17 residues. Germline V CDR1 and CDR2: SGHRS, YFSETQ. The CDR3: CASSAPTSGPSYNEQFF.

The chain has TRBV10-2 and TRBJ1-1. This CDR3 has 11 amino acids. Germline lookup yields CDR1 WSHSY and CDR2 SAAADI. CDR3 protein: CASTTGGGAFF.

The chain links TRBV5-1 to TRBJ2-1; the D call of TRBD1 rests on TCRdb alone, since no DNA is present to check it. This CDR3 is built from 17 residues. Germline V lookup: CDR1 SGHRS, CDR2 YFSETQ. The CDR3 sequence is CASSSGVPTGALGEQYF.

This chain joins TRBV6-2 or TRBV6-3 and TRBJ2-2; lacking DNA, the TRBD2 call made by TCRdb goes unchecked. Looked up from germline, CDR1 is MNHEY and CDR2 is SVGEGT. The length of the CDR3 is 18 residues. CDR3 protein: CASSYGTSGVPYTGELFF.

V gene TRBV12-3 or TRBV12-4 combines with J gene TRBJ2-6. CDR3 length equals 16 residues. CDR3 amino acids: CASSSALNPGANVLTF.

This sequence joins TRBV11-1 and TRBJ2-1. Germline V lookup: CDR1 SGHAT, CDR2 FQDESV (reference sequence). The CDR3 contains 11 residues. This chain's CDR3 is CASSSTNEQFF. Variable domain in full (rest from reference TRBV11-1 and TRBJ2-1): EAEVAQSPRYKITEKSQAVAFWCDPISGHATLYWYRQILGQGPELLVQFQDESVVDDSQLPKDRFSAERLKGVDSTLKIQPAELGDSAMYLCASSSTNEQFFGPGTRLTVL.

The chain is built from TRBV20-1 and TRBJ2-7; with no DNA, the TCRdb D assignment of TRBD1 cannot be verified. Per the germline V gene, CDR1 is DFQATT and CDR2 is SNEGSKA (reference sequence). The CDR3 is 16 residues long. This CDR3 reads CSARDLLHTGTYEQYF.

J is TRBJ2-4 and V is TRBV29-1. CDR3 size: 11 residues. CDR1 and CDR2 (germline): SQVTM, ANQGSEA. The CDR3 protein is CSVVDGNIQYF.

This clonotype is medium-sized by frequency. The gene calls are TRBV20-1 and TRBJ2-3; the TRBD1 assignment by TCRdb is unverifiable without DNA. Germline CDR1 DFQATT, CDR2 SNEGSKA (reference sequence). The CDR3 totals 12 residues. CDR3 region: CSAKQGSDTQYF.

The chain uses TRBV3-1 and TRBJ2-1. The CDR3 is 15 amino acids. Germline-derived CDR1 and CDR2 are LGHDT and YNNKEL (reference sequence). Here the CDR3 reads CASSQDLGVFNEQFF.

This chain uses TRBV7-3 with TRBJ2-1. The germline gives CDR1 SGHTA, CDR2 FQGTGA. This CDR3 comprises 16 residues. CDR3 region: CASSLTGGLTHNEQFF.

The chain recombines TRBV25-1 with TRBJ1-1; the TRBD1 assignment by TCRdb is unverifiable without DNA. The CDR3 consists of 13 residues. The germline V gene encodes CDR1 MGHDK and CDR2 SYGVNS. This CDR3 reads CASSELQGPEAFF.

CDR3 amino acids: CAIWVVGEDTQYF. V usage is TRBV10-3 and J usage is TRBJ2-3. The V gene's germline CDR1 is ENHRY and CDR2 SYGVKD. The CDR3 contains 13 residues.

This chain joins TRBV5-6 and TRBJ2-1; checking the TCRdb D call of TRBD2 is not possible without DNA. This CDR3 is 17 amino acids long. Germline loops: CDR1 SGHDT, CDR2 YYEEEE. The CDR3 spells CASSLGGGLAEFDEQFF.

The chain carries TRBV7-9 and TRBJ2-2; there is no DNA to check the TCRdb D call of TRBD1. This CDR3 has 16 residues. Per the germline V gene, CDR1 is SEHNR and CDR2 is FQNEAQ (reference sequence). This CDR3 reads CASTDTGVLNTGELFF.

This rearrangement joins TRBV12-3 or TRBV12-4 to TRBJ2-1. The CDR3 length is 13 residues. The CDR3 here is CAILGSSYNEQFF.

The chain employs TRBV20-1 and TRBJ2-1; checking the TCRdb D call of TRBD2 is not possible without DNA. The V gene's germline CDR1 is DFQATT and CDR2 SNEGSKA (reference sequence). The CDR3 is 13 amino acids. The CDR3 loop reads CSAREDSGNEQFF.

The genes are TRBV20-1 and TRBJ1-5. The germline V gene has CDR1 DFQATT and CDR2 SNEGSKA (reference sequence). CDR3 length equals 15 residues. The CDR3 loop reads CSATPLEGGDQPQHF.

The chain is built from TRBV12-3 or TRBV12-4 and TRBJ2-7; TCRdb proposes TRBD1, but this gene call is untestable without DNA. The CDR3 totals 14 residues. This CDR3 is CASKGQGARYEQYF.

This sequence joins TRBV9 and TRBJ1-1. The CDR3 is made up of 15 amino acids. Looked up from germline, CDR1 is SGDLS and CDR2 is YYNGEE. Here the CDR3 reads CASTAEGVRATEAFF.

V is TRBV29-1 and J is TRBJ1-4; lacking DNA, the TRBD1 call made by TCRdb goes unchecked. Germline CDR1 SQVTM, CDR2 ANQGSEA. This CDR3 has 13 residues. The CDR3 sequence: CSVTGPLSEKLFF.